The 23 T cell receptor beta chains below come from one sample, sequenced in a study of blood T cells in healthy people across ages. With a J-beta primer mix and a sample-barcoded 5' primer, a second PCR ran roughly 6 to 11 cycles. One entry per CDR3 protein, called by TCRdb with MiXCR from the 5' RACE reads. The sample holds 850,000 or so distinct CDR3 sequences, 29% seen once. The specimen was blood. The receptors come from a woman over 75 in good health.

CDR3 DNA sequence: TGTGCCAGCAGCCTCGACGAGAGTAGAATTTCTTGGAATGAGCAGTTCTTC. The encoded protein is CASSLDESRISWNEQFF. V gene TRBV27 combines with J gene TRBJ2-1; D gene uncertain. Trimming took 6 bases from V and 7 from J, leaving 25 bases between them. This CDR3 region has 17 residues. CDR1 is MNHEY and CDR2 is SMNVEV in the germline V gene (reference sequence).

A few counts support this clonotype. This clone may be a read error of a much larger clone one base away. The V call is TRBV29-1, the J call TRBJ1-1; no clear D gene. Germline V gene sequence: CDR1 SQVTM, CDR2 ANQGSEA. The CDR3 spans 11 residues. The V and J ends lost 1 base and 10 bases respectively, with 10 bases between them. As DNA, the CDR3 is TGCAGCGTTGAAGGTGGAGTGGGAGCTTTCTTT. It encodes CSVEGGVGAFF.

This clonotype was detected ten times or more. One base away lies a much larger clone, so this may be a sequencing read error. The chain joins TRBV5-1 to TRBJ1-2; 8 nucleotides line up with TRBD1. From germline, CDR1 is SGHRS and CDR2 YFSETQ. V was clipped by 0 bases and J by 7 bases; unmatched bases: 2. The CDR3 is made up of 13 amino acids. CDR3 in DNA: TGCGCCAGCAGCTTGGGGACAGGGTTTGGCTACACCTTC. This sequence encodes CASSLGTGFGYTF.

The sample holds a few counts of this clonotype. The chain combines TRBV2 with TRBJ2-7, with TRBD1 as a possible D gene (5 bases). Germline lookup yields CDR1 SNHLY and CDR2 FYNNEI. The V end lost 0 bases, the J end lost 6 bases, and 15 bases lay between the germline ends. The CDR3 contains 15 residues. In DNA form, the CDR3 reads TGTGCCAGCAGTGAAGCGGGCCAGGGCATAGGCGAGCAGTACTTC. Protein sequence: CASSEAGQGIGEQYF.

This clonotype occurred once. Just one base apart from a much larger clone, this may be a read error. The chain uses TRBV11-2 and TRBJ2-1; TRBD2 might be the D (5 bases). The CDR3 runs to 19 residues. Trimming removed 0 bases at V and 0 bases at J, with 18 bases between. CDR1 is SGHAT, CDR2 FQNNGV, per germline. CDR3 residues: CASSLDRFAGVGSYNEQFF. Written as DNA, the CDR3 is TGTGCCAGCAGCTTAGATCGGTTTGCGGGTGTTGGCTCCTACAATGAGCAGTTCTTC.

Turning to this clonotype: One end of the junction varies from germline; a read error may be responsible. The chain has TRBV12-3 or TRBV12-4 and TRBJ2-7; D not resolved. The length of the CDR3 is 14 residues. The CDR3 DNA sequence: TGCGCCAGCAGCCAAGCAGGTTTCCCCTACGAGCAGTACTTC. Its protein product is CASSQAGFPYEQYF.

The V call is TRBV25-1, the J call TRBJ1-6, with 8 bases identical to TRBD1. Germline assignment: CDR1 MGHDK and CDR2 SYGVNS. V shed 7 bases and J 0 bases; nucleotides not matched to a gene: 8. The CDR3 loop spans 17 amino acids. In DNA form, the CDR3 reads TGTGCCAGCACCGACAGGGGTAAAAGCTCCTATAATTCACCCCTCCACTTT. The encoded protein is CASTDRGKSSYNSPLHF.

V gene TRBV12-3 or TRBV12-4 combines with J gene TRBJ2-1; possibly TRBD1 or TRBD2 for D (5 bases each). Trimming took off 6 bases at V and 1 base at J, with 13 bases between the two ends. This CDR3 contains 15 residues. Here the CDR3 reads CASRSGTASYNEQFF. CDR3 bases: TGTGCCAGCAGGTCCGGGACGGCTTCCTACAATGAGCAGTTCTTC.

The chain employs TRBV29-1 and TRBJ2-5, with TRBD1 identical over 8 bases. This CDR3 spans 13 amino acids. Trimming took 6 bases from V and 1 from J; bases not matched to a gene: 4. Germline V gene sequence: CDR1 SQVTM, CDR2 ANQGSEA. Here the CDR3 DNA reads TGCAGCGTGGCAGGGGGCTCCCAAGAGACCCAGTACTTC. Encoded protein: CSVAGGSQETQYF.

This clonotype was observed a few times. A much larger clone lies one base from this, so it may be a read error. CDR3 bases: TGTGCCAGCAGGCGTGACAGGGAAAGCACAGATGCGCAGTATTTT. This gives the protein CASRRDRESTDAQYF. V and J are TRBV12-3 or TRBV12-4 and TRBJ2-3; 7 bases fit TRBD1. The CDR3 runs to 15 residues.

Remarks on this clonotype: The junction and the germline gene differ at one end; a read error may be behind it. The V gene is TRBV20-1, the J gene TRBJ2-1; no definite D call. Germline values: CDR1 DFQATT, CDR2 SNEGSKA (reference sequence). This CDR3 is built from 13 residues. The CDR3 DNA reads TGCAGTGCTAGAGATGGGTGGAACAATGGGCAGTTCTTC. It specifies CSARDGWNNGQFF.

As to this clonotype: This may arise from a read error, as a much more abundant clone is one base away. The chain employs TRBV11-2 and TRBJ1-1; D might be TRBD1 (6 bases). The CDR3 extends over 14 amino acids. Germline CDR1 SGHAT, CDR2 FQNNGV. Here the CDR3 reads CASSLGPGGTETFF. The CDR3 nucleotides are TGTGCCAGCAGCTTAGGTCCTGGGGGCACTGAAACTTTCTTT.

On this clonotype itself: A read error may explain this, as a much larger clone is one base away. V gene TRBV7-2 combines with J gene TRBJ2-5; D possibly corresponds to TRBD2 (5 bases). Near its end, the DNA agrees better with TRBJ2-7, so the J call may be wrong. The CDR3 sequence is 16 residues long. Germline V gene data show CDR1 as SGHTA and CDR2 as FQGNSA. The CDR3 DNA is TGTGCCAGCAGCTCCGATTTTGGGCTAGCAGAGAACGAGCAGTACTTC. It codes for CASSSDFGLAENEQYF.

The gene calls are TRBV6-6 and TRBJ1-4; 7 bases fit TRBD1. V lost 2 bases and J lost 5; bases outside the gene matches: 8. This CDR3 has 16 amino acids. The germline gives CDR1 MNHNY, CDR2 SVGAGI (reference sequence). CDR3 in DNA: TGTGCCAGCAGTTACGAGGTCGTCAGGGGGAATGAAAAACTGTTTTTT. This encodes CASSYEVVRGNEKLFF.

This clonotype has ten or more counts. The genes are TRBV5-1 and TRBJ1-1; D is unresolved. The CDR3 runs 16 residues. Germline V gene lookup returns CDR1 SGHRS and CDR2 YFSETQ. V lost 0 bases and J 0 bases, leaving 12 bases between the germline ends. CDR3 in amino acids: CASSLAMGGVNTEAFF. For the CDR3, the DNA is TGCGCCAGCAGCTTGGCCATGGGTGGCGTGAACACTGAAGCTTTCTTT.

This clonotype was recorded at least ten times. The chain employs TRBV20-1 and TRBJ1-2; perhaps TRBD1 as D (6 bases). CDR1 and CDR2 from the germline V gene are DFQATT and SNEGSKA (reference sequence). The CDR3 covers 12 residues. Between the trimmed V and J ends, which lost 6 bases and 1 base, there was a span of 9 bases. Written as DNA, the CDR3 is TGCAGTGCCGCGGACAGTAACTATGGCTACACCTTC. Translated: CSAADSNYGYTF.

There are a few counts of this clonotype. The gene calls are TRBV12-3 or TRBV12-4 and TRBJ1-5, with no clear D. The CDR3 is 17 residues long. V lost 3 bases and J 0 bases, leaving 15 bases between the germline ends. The CDR3 DNA reads as TGTGCCAGCAGTTTCGGGTTGACAAGCAATAGCAATCAGCCCCAGCATTTT. Amino acid sequence: CASSFGLTSNSNQPQHF.

The rearrangement uses TRBV28 and TRBJ1-6, with D perhaps matching TRBD1 (6 bases). The CDR3 is 14 residues long. The V end lost 2 bases, the J end lost 9 bases, and 11 bases lay between the germline ends. Germline loops: CDR1 MDHEN, CDR2 SYDVKM. CDR3: CASSLRGAASPLHF. CDR3 coding DNA: TGTGCCAGCAGTTTAAGGGGGGCAGCTTCACCCCTCCACTTT.

This clonotype was observed many times. This chain links TRBV5-1 with TRBJ2-1, with 9 bases matching TRBD2. The V gene end was trimmed by 5 bases and the J gene end by 0 bases; junction bases not matched to a gene: 3. This CDR3 region has 15 residues. CDR1 and CDR2 from the germline V gene are SGHRS and YFSETQ. The DNA for the CDR3 is TGCGCCAGCAGTCAGCGGGGGGACTCCTACAATGAGCAGTTCTTC. This gives the protein CASSQRGDSYNEQFF. Based on the CDR3 plus reference TRBV5-1 and TRBJ2-1, the full variable domain is KAGVTQTPRYLIKTRGQQVTLSCSPISGHRSVSWYQQTPGQGLQFLFEYFSETQRNKGNFPGRFSGRQFSNSRSEMNVSTLELGDSALYLCASSQRGDSYNEQFFGPGTRLTVL.

This clonotype was seen ten or more times. The chain is built from TRBV10-1 and TRBJ2-5, with TRBD1 identical over 8 bases. Per the germline V gene, CDR1 is WNHNN and CDR2 is SYGVQD (reference sequence). The CDR3 runs to 14 residues. Trimming at V came to 6 bases and at J to 4 bases, leaving 7 bases not matched to a gene. The CDR3 loop is CASSEDRVGETQYF. The CDR3 nucleotides are TGCGCCAGCAGCGAGGACAGGGTGGGAGAGACCCAGTACTTC.

This chain joins TRBV6-2 or TRBV6-3 and TRBJ2-4, with D maybe TRBD2 (5 bases). The CDR3 covers 13 residues. Germline V gene sequence: CDR1 MNHEY, CDR2 SVGEGT. The germline V and J ends were trimmed by 6 bases and 8 bases, with 14 bases remaining between them. DNA of the CDR3: TGTGCCAGCAGGTCGATCGGGGAAGACATTCAGTACTTC. Translated: CASRSIGEDIQYF.

About this clonotype itself: A much larger clone lies a single base off, so this may be a read error. For the CDR3, the DNA is TGTGCCAGCAGTTCCCAGGCAGGGACGGGTGGCTACACCTTC. Amino acid sequence: CASSSQAGTGGYTF. This sequence joins TRBV12-3 or TRBV12-4 and TRBJ1-2; D possibly corresponds to TRBD1 (5 bases). V lost 4 bases and J 7 bases, leaving 16 bases between the germline ends. The CDR3 totals 14 residues.

Of note for this clonotype: A much larger clone lies a single base off, so this may be a read error. The chain has TRBV5-6 and TRBJ2-3; D gene ambiguous. Germline-derived CDR1 and CDR2 are SGHDT and YYEEEE. Deletions cut 1 base from V and 1 base from J, with 7 bases between. CDR3 length equals 14 residues. CDR3 in amino acids: CASSLSLGTDTQYF. The CDR3 bases are TGTGCCAGCAGCTTGTCTCTGGGCACAGATACGCAGTATTTT.